Shown below are 6 T cell receptor beta chains from a single sample sequenced in a study of response to subunit inactivated influenza vaccine. TCRdb reprocessed the RT-PCR reads with MiXCR, giving one entry per CDR3 protein. The sample lists under 850,000 distinct CDR3 sequences, 18% seen once, with approximately 10% in the top ten. Sample: PBMCs from blood, taken roughly 5 days after vaccination. The receptors originated from a man aged 50 to 59 who received an inactivated influenza vaccine.

This clonotype appeared a few times. The chain is built from TRBV20-1 and TRBJ2-7; 8 nucleotides line up with TRBD1. Germline loops: CDR1 DFQATT, CDR2 SNEGSKA (reference sequence). After removal of 5 bases from V and 2 bases from J, the junction contained 5 bases not matched to a gene. The CDR3 totals 13 residues. The CDR3 loop is CSASTGAPYEQYF. The CDR3 nucleotides read TGCAGTGCTTCGACAGGGGCCCCCTACGAGCAGTACTTC.

This chain connects TRBV14 to TRBJ1-1, with D tentatively TRBD1 (5 bases). Per the germline V gene, CDR1 is SGHDN and CDR2 is FVKESK. This CDR3 is built from 15 residues. Trimming stripped 4 bases from V and 1 base from J, with 13 bases between. The CDR3 DNA sequence: TGTGCCAGCAGCCTCAACCCAGGGAGGAACACTGAAGCTTTCTTT. Translated, it gives CASSLNPGRNTEAFF.

This clonotype was seen a handful of times. This rearrangement joins TRBV12-3 or TRBV12-4 to TRBJ2-2; 9 nucleotides match TRBD1. The junction had 12 bases not matched to a gene; V was cut back by 7 bases and J by 9 bases. CDR3 length: 15 amino acids. This CDR3 is CASTLPGTGIRELFF. As DNA, the CDR3 is TGTGCCAGCACACTACCCGGGACAGGGATTCGGGAGCTGTTTTTT.

In this sample, this clonotype turned up a few times. The rearrangement links TRBV5-6 to TRBJ2-2, with D unclear. This CDR3 is 12 amino acids long. Trimming removed 4 bases from V and 8 bases from J, with 9 bases in between. Germline lookup yields CDR1 SGHDT and CDR2 YYEEEE. The CDR3 DNA sequence: TGTGCCAGCAGCCCCACTTTGGGGGAGCTGTTTTTT. Protein sequence: CASSPTLGELFF.

This clonotype has a handful of counts. This rearrangement joins TRBV15 to TRBJ2-1, with D perhaps matching TRBD2 (6 bases). Germline values: CDR1 LNHNV, CDR2 YYDKDF (reference sequence). The CDR3 is 16 residues long. V lost 1 base and J lost 6, with 16 bases in between. This CDR3 is CATSRGGGKGGNEQFF. The CDR3 nucleotides read TGTGCCACCAGCAGAGGCGGCGGGAAGGGAGGCAATGAGCAGTTCTTC.

This clonotype was detected many times. The V and J genes are TRBV5-1 and TRBJ1-2; D may be TRBD1 (5 bases). The V gene lost 0 bases and the J gene lost 4 bases, with 7 bases spanning the gap. Germline V gene sequence: CDR1 SGHRS, CDR2 YFSETQ. The CDR3 spans 13 residues. The DNA for the CDR3 is TGCGCCAGCAGCTTGGGACAGACCTATGGCTACACCTTC. Residues: CASSLGQTYGYTF. Combining the CDR3 with reference TRBV5-1 and TRBJ1-2 gives the whole variable domain KAGVTQTPRYLIKTRGQQVTLSCSPISGHRSVSWYQQTPGQGLQFLFEYFSETQRNKGNFPGRFSGRQFSNSRSEMNVSTLELGDSALYLCASSLGQTYGYTFGSGTRLTVV.